This TCR beta chain stems from a study of long-term antiretroviral therapy in people with HIV. Study-wide findings and caveats: Blood, drawn from about 2003 to 2018, may reflect older ART regimens.

In the case of this clone: Its antigen remains unidentified.

The CDR3 contains 14 residues. Germline lookup yields CDR1 SGHVS and CDR2 FQNEAQ. V lost 5 bases and J lost 1, with 12 bases in between. The assay used was immunoSEQ (version v3.0), run at survey level. This table comes from immunoSEQ multiplex PCR, and its TCRdb copy is limited to in-frame clones, with some not included. The sample yields roughly 34,000 clones, around 79% seen once. Sequencing used unsorted PBMCs, obtained 1.9 years after starting antiretroviral therapy. This sequence was found in a man aged 18-30 years with HIV. The chain has TRBV7-8 and TRBJ2-7; D is unresolved. This CDR3 reads CASSPPYKSYEQYF. Written as DNA, the CDR3 is TGTGCCAGCAGCCCCCCCTACAAGTCCTACGAGCAGTACTTC.